This T cell receptor beta chain came from a study of low-dose radiotherapy and immunotherapy resistance in tumors. Overall study context: Cohort 1 was given 0.5 Gy fractions every 2 weeks, 6.5 Gy in total. Intravenous ipilimumab 1 mg/kg every six weeks was given with nivolumab 240 mg every two weeks.

The CDR3 totals 10 residues. Described time point: after trial treatment. The treatment was: LDRT plus nivolumab, ipilimumab, low-dose cyclophosphamide and aspirin (RACIN trial). In the RACIN dose-escalation trial, donors got nivolumab plus ipilimumab with aspirin, cyclophosphamide and radiotherapy. Eligible patients had advanced solid tumors lacking tumor-infiltrating lymphocytes. This clonotype was counted at least ten times. One junction end disagrees with the germline gene, perhaps due to a read error. Primers targeting TRAV and TRBV primed first-strand cDNA, covering alpha and beta chains. TCR amplification used roughly 21 PCR cycles, a constant-region primer and a V-primer adapter. TCRdb re-called the reads through MiXCR, storing one row per CDR3 protein. There are 95,000 to 100,000 distinct CDR3 sequences in the sample; about a fifth occur only once, and about 4% lies in the top ten.

The sample here was PBMCs, taken after low-dose radiotherapy plus immunotherapy. The rearrangement uses TRBV12-3 or TRBV12-4 and TRBJ1-2, with D perhaps TRBD1 (5 bases). The sequence derives from a male donor with prostate cancer. The chain's CDR3 is CASSPGESGF. The CDR3 nucleotides are TGTGCCAGCAGTCCGGGGGAAAGCGGCTTC.